Presented here are 12 T cell receptor beta chains from one specimen sequenced in a study of T-cell memory formation after mild COVID-19. MiXCR was run by TCRdb on the 5' RACE reads, yielding one entry per CDR3 protein. Here the sample spans about 49,000 distinct CDR3 sequences, approximately 7.6% being singletons. Sequenced: PBMCs or a T cell subset sorted from them (not recorded which). These receptors were taken from a man aged 18 to 35 who had mild COVID-19 (a few samples of this study predate the infection). Cell type and time point are not known.

The chain links TRBV6-5 to TRBJ2-3, with D maybe TRBD2 (7 bases). Trimming stripped 4 bases from V and 2 bases from J, with 13 bases between. The CDR3 has 15 residues. Germline assignment: CDR1 MNHEY and CDR2 SVGAGI. Here the CDR3 reads CASSSEGGITDTQYF. The CDR3 DNA reads TGTGCCAGCAGTTCGGAGGGGGGGATCACAGATACGCAGTATTTT.

The chain is built from TRBV4-2 and TRBJ1-5; D gene uncertain. CDR1 is LGHNA and CDR2 is YNFKEQ in the germline V gene. Trimming left V 0 bases short and J 5 bases short, with 11 bases between. The CDR3 covers 15 residues. The CDR3 coding sequence is TGTGCCAGCAGCCAAGATCGAACAGTGTATCAGCCCCAGCATTTT. This codes for CASSQDRTVYQPQHF.

This clonotype was detected a few times. The chain uses TRBV6-6 and TRBJ2-5, with a weak D call TRBD2 (6 bases). The CDR3 runs to 13 residues. CDR1 and CDR2 from the germline V gene are MNHNY and SVGAGI (reference sequence). Trimming pared 5 bases from V and 7 bases from J, leaving 14 bases between. CDR3 nucleotides: TGTGCCAGCAGTCCGGGGGTTGGTGGGACCCAGTACTTC. Amino acid sequence: CASSPGVGGTQYF.

This clonotype appeared many times. This chain uses TRBV20-1 with TRBJ1-6; no reliable D call. Germline V gives CDR1 DFQATT, CDR2 SNEGSKA (reference sequence). CDR3 length: 12 amino acids. V was trimmed by 8 bases and J by 14 bases, leaving 19 bases between them. DNA of the CDR3: TGCAGTATCCGACGGGAGGGCTCGTCCCTCCACTTT. Translating gives CSIRREGSSLHF.

This clonotype has just a few counts. The chain employs TRBV7-2 and TRBJ1-2; D is ambiguous. Germline assignment: CDR1 SGHTA and CDR2 FQGNSA. Trimming cost V 1 base and J 5 bases, with 5 bases left between them. The CDR3 has 12 amino acids. CDR3 residues: CASSLGAYGYTF. The CDR3 DNA is TGTGCCAGCAGCTTAGGGGCGTATGGCTACACCTTC. The variable domain in full, completed from reference TRBV7-2 and TRBJ1-2, reads GAGVSQSPSNKVTEKGKDVELRCDPISGHTALYWYRQSLGQGLEFLIYFQGNSAPDKSGLPSDRFSAERTGGSVSTLTIQRTQQEDSAVYLCASSLGAYGYTFGSGTRLTVV.

This clonotype was seen more than once but under ten times. The chain carries TRBV5-4 and TRBJ2-7; TRBD1 aligns across 12 bases. Germline CDR1 is SGHNT and CDR2 is YYREEE (reference sequence). The junction had 6 bases not matched to a gene; V was cut back by 3 bases and J by 5 bases. CDR3 length: 15 residues. This CDR3 reads CASSSPGQGAHEQYF. As DNA, the CDR3 is TGTGCCAGCAGCTCACCGGGACAGGGGGCCCACGAGCAGTACTTC.

This clonotype was detected only once. The chain uses TRBV7-3 and TRBJ2-2, with 9 bases lining up with TRBD1. V lost 5 bases and J lost 5; bases outside the gene matches: 9. The CDR3 is made up of 16 amino acids. Per germline, CDR1 SGHTA and CDR2 FQGTGA. The CDR3: CASSLLGTGRTGELFF. Written as DNA, the CDR3 is TGTGCCAGCAGCCTGCTTGGGACAGGGAGGACCGGGGAGCTGTTTTTT.

The chain links TRBV7-2 to TRBJ1-2; 8 positions agree with TRBD1. J was trimmed by 4 bases and V by 6 bases; bases with no gene match: 7. CDR3 length: 14 amino acids. Germline CDR1 is SGHTA and CDR2 is FQGNSA. Written as DNA, the CDR3 is TGTGCCAGCAGTTCCGGGACAGGAGTCTATGGCTACACCTTC. Encoded protein: CASSSGTGVYGYTF.

This clonotype has a handful of counts. This chain uses TRBV28 with TRBJ1-2, with a tentative D call TRBD1 (5 bases). The CDR3 totals 11 residues. The germline gives CDR1 MDHEN, CDR2 SYDVKM. Between the trimmed V and J ends, which lost 8 bases and 3 bases, there was a span of 7 bases. The CDR3 region has the DNA TGTGCCAGCGGGACGGACTATGGCTACACCTTC. Protein product: CASGTDYGYTF.

This clonotype was observed a few times. The chain joins TRBV6-6 to TRBJ1-1, with no clear D. The CDR3 is 13 amino acids. CDR1 is MNHNY and CDR2 is SVGAGI in the germline V gene (reference sequence). V was clipped by 4 bases and J by 1 base, with 7 bases between them. The CDR3 reads CASSFPRNTEAFF. CDR3 bases: TGTGCCAGCAGTTTCCCAAGGAACACTGAAGCTTTCTTT.

By frequency in the sample, this clonotype is medium-sized. The chain employs TRBV4-2 and TRBJ1-5, with D perhaps matching TRBD1 (5 bases). Trimming pared 4 bases from V and 6 bases from J, leaving 19 bases between. The CDR3 length is 16 residues. CDR1 is LGHNA and CDR2 is YNFKEQ in the germline V gene. The chain's CDR3 is CASSLAFQGSGQPQHF. CDR3 bases: TGTGCCAGCAGCCTGGCTTTCCAGGGATCAGGTCAGCCCCAGCATTTT.

The chain recombines TRBV5-4 with TRBJ2-3; D not resolved. The length of the CDR3 is 13 residues. The V end was cut by 0 bases, the J end by 3 bases, with 5 bases between. Germline V gene sequence: CDR1 SGHNT, CDR2 YYREEE (reference sequence). CDR3 bases: TGTGCCAGCAGCTTGGAGGTGACAGATACGCAGTATTTT. It encodes CASSLEVTDTQYF.